This TCR beta chain was profiled in a study of blood T cell repertoires in COVID-19. Overall study: The United States, Italy and Spain supplied acute and convalescent COVID-19 samples. The analysed material was cDNA or gDNA that came from T cells, B-cell-depleted T cells, or PBMCs.

In the study's own analysis: Cell counts per sample came from amplifying reference gene primers. Profiling relied on immunoSEQ multiplex PCR, and the TCRdb table lists in-frame clones only, not all of them. That table furnishes V, J and clone size, whereas the DNA furnished D and trimming. This table holds approximately 250,000 clones, around nine tenths found once. The source is a man aged 35 to 55 with active or convalescent COVID-19. The material sequenced was peripheral blood.

As DNA, the CDR3 is TGTGCCAGCACCTCAGAGGGCCGGTACGAGCAGTACTTC. Protein: CASTSEGRYEQYF. The chain joins TRBV11-2 to TRBJ2-7; TRBD2 is a possible D gene (5 bases). This CDR3 is 13 amino acids long. V was pared by 7 bases and J by 4 bases, with 14 bases between. Germline assignment: CDR1 SGHAT and CDR2 FQNNGV.